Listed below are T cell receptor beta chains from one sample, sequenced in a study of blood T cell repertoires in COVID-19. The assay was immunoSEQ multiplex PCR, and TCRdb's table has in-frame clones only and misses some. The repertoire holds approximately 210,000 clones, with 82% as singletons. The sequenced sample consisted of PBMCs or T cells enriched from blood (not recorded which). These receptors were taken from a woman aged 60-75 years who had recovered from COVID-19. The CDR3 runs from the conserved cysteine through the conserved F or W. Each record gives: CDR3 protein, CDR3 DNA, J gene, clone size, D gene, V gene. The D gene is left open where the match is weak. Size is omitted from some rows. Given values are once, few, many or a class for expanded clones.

CDR3: CASLYGGRNTEAFF
DNA: TGTGCCAGCTTATATGGGGGCAGGAACACTGAAGCTTTCTTT
J: TRBJ1-1
size: .
D: .
V: TRBV11-2

CDR3: CASSQDGGRDGHTGELFF
DNA: TGTGCCAGCAGCCAAGATGGGGGCCGGGACGGACACACCGGGGAGCTGTTTTTT
J: TRBJ2-2
size: .
D: .
V: TRBV4-2

CDR3: CASSPTVEKLFF
DNA: TGTGCCAGCAGCCCGACAGTTGAAAAACTGTTTTTT
J: TRBJ1-4
size: .
D: .
V: TRBV7-9

CDR3: CASSDFGGTEAFF
DNA: TGTGCCAGCAGTGACTTCGGGGGGACTGAAGCTTTCTTT
J: TRBJ1-1
size: .
D: .
V: TRBV2

CDR3: CASSPLPGTGVYEQYF
DNA: TGTGCCAGCTCACCACTCCCCGGGACAGGGGTTTACGAGCAGTACTTC
J: TRBJ2-7
size: once
D: TRBD1
V: TRBV18

CDR3: CASSLEFPREQYF
DNA: TGCGCCAGCAGCTTGGAGTTCCCACGGGAGCAGTACTTC
J: TRBJ2-7
size: few
D: .
V: TRBV5-1

CDR3: CASSQQRTEGIGYTF
DNA: TGTGCCAGCAGCCAACAAAGGACAGAAGGAATAGGCTACACCTTC
J: TRBJ1-2
size: .
D: .
V: TRBV14

CDR3: CASSPPGQNNYGYTF
DNA: TGTGCCAGCTCACCACCGGGACAGAATAACTATGGCTACACCTTC
J: TRBJ1-2
size: .
D: TRBD1
V: TRBV18

CDR3: CAWSRGAAQETQYF
DNA: TGTGCCTGGAGTCGGGGGGCTGCCCAAGAGACCCAGTACTTC
J: TRBJ2-5
size: .
D: .
V: TRBV30

CDR3: CASSQDPAGELRAKNIQYF
DNA: TGTGCCAGCAGCCAAGATCCAGCGGGAGAATTGAGGGCCAAAAACATTCAGTACTTC
J: TRBJ2-4
size: .
D: TRBD2
V: TRBV4-2

CDR3: CASSQLAGEGNEQFF
DNA: TGCGCCAGCAGCCAACTAGCGGGAGAGGGTAATGAGCAGTTCTTC
J: TRBJ2-1
size: .
D: TRBD2
V: TRBV5-1

CDR3: CASSLRGNQETQYF
DNA: TGTGCCAGCAGCCTGCGGGGGAACCAAGAGACCCAGTACTTC
J: TRBJ2-5
size: .
D: TRBD2
V: TRBV5-4

CDR3: CASSRAQGERLEAFF
DNA: TGTGCCAGCAGCCGAGCTCAGGGGGAACGACTTGAAGCTTTCTTT
J: TRBJ1-1
size: .
D: TRBD1
V: TRBV7-8

CDR3: CASSTTGPLYGYTF
DNA: TGCGCCAGCAGCACCACAGGGCCACTCTATGGCTACACCTTC
J: TRBJ1-2
size: .
D: .
V: TRBV5-1

CDR3: CARSRVHGQGNEKLFF
DNA: TGTGCCAGAAGCCGAGTCCACGGACAGGGTAATGAAAAACTGTTTTTT
J: TRBJ1-4
size: .
D: TRBD1
V: TRBV5-3

CDR3: CASSPPTSGAYEQYF
DNA: TGTGCCAGCAGCCCCCCGACTAGCGGGGCCTACGAGCAGTACTTC
J: TRBJ2-7
size: .
D: TRBD2
V: TRBV3-1/TRBV3-2

CDR3: CASRRRGRSTDTQYF
DNA: TGTGCCAGCAGAAGGAGGGGACGGAGCACAGATACGCAGTATTTT
J: TRBJ2-3
size: .
D: .
V: TRBV21-1

CDR3: CASSQDRGRFYEQFF
DNA: TGTGCCAGCAGCCAGGACAGGGGGCGTTTTTATGAGCAGTTCTTC
J: TRBJ2-1
size: .
D: TRBD1
V: TRBV3-1/TRBV3-2

CDR3: CASSPITYTKNIQYF
DNA: TGCGCCAGCAGCCCGATCACCTATACCAAAAACATTCAGTACTTC
J: TRBJ2-4
size: few
D: .
V: TRBV5-1

CDR3: CAIQQGVYYGYTF
DNA: TGTGCCATCCAACAGGGGGTATATTATGGCTACACCTTC
J: TRBJ1-2
size: .
D: TRBD1
V: TRBV2

CDR3: CASAKSNTEAFF
DNA: TGTGCTAGTGCCAAATCGAACACTGAAGCTTTCTTT
J: TRBJ1-1
size: .
D: .
V: TRBV12-5

CDR3: CASCSHGTAAIF
DNA: TGTGCCAGCTGTAGCCACGGGACTGCCGCTATCTTC
J: TRBJ2-7
size: .
D: .
V: TRBV2

CDR3: CASSLGGALRNEQFF
DNA: TGTGCCAGCAGCTTAGGGGGAGCCCTCAGGAATGAGCAGTTCTTC
J: TRBJ2-1
size: few
D: .
V: TRBV11-3

CDR3: CASSEILAHEQYF
DNA: TGTGCCAGCAGTGAAATCTTGGCCCACGAGCAGTACTTC
J: TRBJ2-7
size: .
D: .
V: TRBV2

CDR3: CASRKGTTDEQYF
DNA: TGTGCCAGCAGGAAGGGGACAACCGACGAGCAGTACTTC
J: TRBJ2-7
size: .
D: .
V: TRBV6-5

CDR3: CASSKGRTGGFSYTF
DNA: TGTGCCAGCAGCAAAGGGAGGACAGGGGGCTTTAGCTACACCTTC
J: TRBJ1-2
size: .
D: .
V: TRBV21-1

CDR3: CASNKQGFGKPQHF
DNA: TGCGCCAGCAACAAACAGGGATTCGGGAAGCCCCAGCATTTT
J: TRBJ1-5
size: .
D: .
V: TRBV10-1

CDR3: CASIRGLDRDSNQPQHF
DNA: TGTGCCAGCATCAGGGGTCTGGACAGGGATAGCAATCAGCCCCAGCATTTT
J: TRBJ1-5
size: .
D: TRBD1
V: TRBV7-8

CDR3: CASSSLTGSPHYF
DNA: TGTGCCAGCAGTTCCTTAACAGGGTCCCCTCACTATTTT
J: TRBJ2-3
size: once
D: .
V: TRBV6-5

CDR3: CASSYQGTYSEAFF
DNA: TGTGCCAGCAGTTACCAAGGGACATACTCTGAAGCTTTCTTT
J: TRBJ1-1
size: few
D: .
V: TRBV6-2/TRBV6-3

CDR3: CASSTGTSGVNEQFF
DNA: TGTGCCAGTAGTACCGGGACTAGCGGGGTGAATGAGCAGTTCTTC
J: TRBJ2-1
size: .
D: TRBD2
V: TRBV19

CDR3: CASSHGQLEDTQYF
DNA: TGTGCCAGCAGCCACGGACAGCTGGAAGATACGCAGTATTTT
J: TRBJ2-3
size: .
D: .
V: TRBV11-1

CDR3: CASSLGGRQGPPHF
DNA: TGTGCCAGCAGCTTGGGCGGGAGGCAGGGGCCCCCGCATTTT
J: TRBJ1-5
size: .
D: .
V: TRBV5-8

CDR3: CSVEESSGRDNEQFF
DNA: TGCAGCGTTGAAGAAAGTAGCGGGAGGGACAATGAGCAGTTCTTC
J: TRBJ2-1
size: .
D: TRBD2
V: TRBV29-1

CDR3: CASSGGSGANVLTF
DNA: TGCGCCAGCAGCGGCGGATCTGGGGCCAACGTCCTGACTTTC
J: TRBJ2-6
size: .
D: .
V: TRBV5-1

CDR3: CASSITLMNTEAFF
DNA: TGTGCCAGTAGTATAACACTAATGAACACTGAAGCTTTCTTT
J: TRBJ1-1
size: .
D: .
V: TRBV19

CDR3: CASSLGQGTSYEQYF
DNA: TGCGCCAGCAGCCTAGGACAGGGGACCTCCTACGAGCAGTACTTC
J: TRBJ2-7
size: .
D: TRBD1
V: TRBV4-3

CDR3: CASSQRIGQMNTEAFF
DNA: TGCGCCAGCAGCCAAAGGATCGGACAGATGAACACTGAAGCTTTCTTT
J: TRBJ1-1
size: once
D: .
V: TRBV4-1

CDR3: CASSVPGGYTEAFF
DNA: TGTGCCAGCAGTGTCCCCGGGGGGTACACTGAAGCTTTCTTT
J: TRBJ1-1
size: .
D: .
V: TRBV25-1

CDR3: CASSLSGQGGLSPLHF
DNA: TGTGCCAGCAGCTTATCGGGACAGGGTGGCCTCTCACCCCTCCACTTT
J: TRBJ1-6
size: .
D: TRBD1
V: TRBV7-9

CDR3: CASSPRQGFNYGYTF
DNA: TGTGCCAGCTCACCTCGACAGGGGTTTAACTATGGCTACACCTTC
J: TRBJ1-2
size: .
D: TRBD1
V: TRBV18

CDR3: CSGRLGLGTGGPGTDTQYF
DNA: TGCAGCGGCCGGCTGGGGTTGGGTACGGGGGGGCCAGGCACAGATACGCAGTATTTT
J: TRBJ2-3
size: .
D: TRBD2
V: TRBV29-1

CDR3: CASSPSSQVNTGELFF
DNA: TGTGCCAGCTCACCATCTTCACAGGTGAACACCGGGGAGCTGTTTTTT
J: TRBJ2-2
size: .
D: .
V: TRBV18

CDR3: CASSLAGGSNQPQHF
DNA: TGTGCCAGCAGCTTAGCTGGGGGCAGTAATCAGCCCCAGCATTTT
J: TRBJ1-5
size: .
D: .
V: TRBV11-2

CDR3: CASSPGTSGDEQFF
DNA: TGTGCCAGCAGCCCAGGGACTAGCGGGGACGAGCAGTTCTTC
J: TRBJ2-1
size: few
D: TRBD2
V: TRBV4-2

CDR3: CSASGTRPNYGYTF
DNA: TGCAGTGCTAGTGGCACTCGTCCTAACTATGGCTACACCTTC
J: TRBJ1-2
size: .
D: .
V: TRBV20-1

CDR3: CASSLRQDNSPLHF
DNA: TGTGCCAGTAGTCTACGACAGGATAATTCACCCCTCCACTTT
J: TRBJ1-6
size: .
D: .
V: TRBV19